The next 24 T cell receptor beta chains were all read from a single sample in a study of identical twins. TCRdb redid the calling of the 5' RACE reads with MiXCR, one entry per CDR3 protein. This table holds more than 250,000 distinct CDR3 sequences, about 8.9% found once. This sample also belongs to another study, concerning yellow fever vaccine responses in identical twins.

Sequencing was performed on memory (CD45RO+) T cells sorted from blood. The receptors stem from a woman under 30 in good health.

This clonotype came up many times. The rearrangement joins TRBV15 to TRBJ2-3; either TRBD1 or TRBD2 may supply D (5 bases each). The V end lost 3 bases, the J end lost 4 bases, and 5 bases lay between the germline ends. The CDR3 has 12 amino acids. CDR1 and CDR2 (germline): LNHNV, YYDKDF (reference sequence). In nucleotides, the CDR3 is TGTGCCACCAGCAGGGGGGCAGATACGCAGTATTTT. Amino acids: CATSRGADTQYF.

V gene TRBV28 combines with J gene TRBJ2-5, with D perhaps being TRBD1 or TRBD2 (5 bases each). CDR1 MDHEN and CDR2 SYDVKM come from the germline V gene. The CDR3 length is 14 residues. V lost 4 bases and J 5 bases, leaving 14 bases between the germline ends. CDR3 region: CASSSGSRKETQYF. DNA for the CDR3: TGTGCCAGCAGTTCAGGGAGCAGGAAGGAGACCCAGTACTTC.

V is TRBV7-3 and J is TRBJ2-3; D possibly corresponds to TRBD1 (6 bases). The CDR3 loop spans 16 amino acids. Trimming shortened V by 3 bases and J by 0 bases, and 13 bases separated the two germline ends. CDR1 is SGHTA and CDR2 is FQGTGA in the germline V gene. The CDR3 DNA reads as TGTGCCAGCAGCTTCACAAGGGACACCAGCACAGATACGCAGTATTTT. It yields the protein CASSFTRDTSTDTQYF.

This clonotype has ten or more counts. The chain has TRBV12-3 or TRBV12-4 and TRBJ2-3; 8 bases agree with TRBD1. V was clipped by 3 bases and J by 6 bases; unmatched bases: 5. There are 14 residues in the CDR3. This chain's CDR3 is CASSFRQGRDTQYF. As DNA, the CDR3 is TGTGCCAGCAGTTTCCGACAGGGGAGGGATACGCAGTATTTT.

This clonotype was seen only a few times. The chain couples TRBV24-1 to TRBJ1-1; D might be TRBD1 (6 bases). The CDR3 has 13 amino acids. Trimming took off 4 bases at V and 5 bases at J, with 10 bases between the two ends. Germline V gene lookup returns CDR1 KGHDR and CDR2 SFDVKD. CDR3 in amino acids: CATSDRGRTEAFF. In DNA, the CDR3 is TGTGCCACCAGTGACAGGGGACGGACTGAAGCTTTCTTT.

A few counts support this clonotype. The chain joins TRBV27 to TRBJ2-1, with 15 bases identical to TRBD2. This CDR3 is built from 19 residues. Germline V gives CDR1 MNHEY, CDR2 SMNVEV (reference sequence). Trimming at V came to 5 bases and at J to 7 bases, leaving 15 bases not matched to a gene. The CDR3 protein is CASSTNGARGTSGRNEQFF. The CDR3, as DNA: TGTGCCAGCAGTACGAACGGGGCCAGGGGGACTAGCGGGAGGAATGAGCAGTTCTTC.

This clonotype appeared many times. The J gene is TRBJ1-1, the V gene TRBV18, with a tentative D call TRBD1 (5 bases). This CDR3 has 15 residues. Germline V lookup: CDR1 KGHSH, CDR2 LQKENI. Trimming pared 3 bases from V and 4 bases from J, leaving 15 bases between. The CDR3 bases are TGTGCCAGCTCACCCACTGGATTGGGGGGCACTGAAGCTTTCTTT. Its protein is CASSPTGLGGTEAFF. The entire variable domain, with the rest obtained from reference TRBV18 and TRBJ1-1, is as follows: NAGVMQNPRHLVRRRGQEARLRCSPMKGHSHVYWYRQLPEEGLKFMVYLQKENIIDESGMPKERFSAEFPKEGPSILRIQQVVRGDSAAYFCASSPTGLGGTEAFFGQGTRLTVV.

This clonotype occurred many times. The chain links TRBV12-3 or TRBV12-4 to TRBJ1-1; no definite D call. The CDR3 runs to 14 residues. Between the trimmed V and J ends, which lost 6 bases and 1 base, there was a span of 12 bases. CDR3 residues: CASSSGLTNTEAFF. CDR3 sequence (DNA): TGTGCCAGCAGCTCCGGACTCACGAACACTGAAGCTTTCTTT.

This clonotype was counted many times. The chain uses TRBV7-7 and TRBJ2-5; TRBD2 agrees at 8 bases. Germline V gene lookup returns CDR1 SSHAT and CDR2 FNYEAQ (reference sequence). Trimming cost V 4 bases and J 6 bases; bases outside gene matches: 7. This CDR3 spans 14 amino acids. CDR3 amino acids: CASSSSGRGKTQYF. CDR3 nucleotide sequence: TGTGCCAGCAGCTCCAGCGGGAGAGGGAAGACCCAGTACTTC.

V usage is TRBV6-1 and J usage is TRBJ2-6, with D unresolved. Between the trimmed V and J ends, which lost 2 bases and 2 bases, there was a span of 10 bases. This CDR3 spans 16 amino acids. Looked up from germline, CDR1 is MNHNS and CDR2 is SASEGT. The CDR3 is CASSEWENPGANVLTF. In DNA, the CDR3 is TGTGCCAGCAGTGAATGGGAAAACCCTGGGGCCAACGTCCTGACTTTC.

V usage is TRBV24-1 and J usage is TRBJ2-5; D gene ambiguous. The CDR3 is 15 residues long. The ends were cut back, 2 bases at V and 1 base at J, with 10 bases in the middle. The V gene's germline CDR1 is KGHDR and CDR2 SFDVKD. CDR3 in DNA: TGTGCCACCAGTGATTCGCAGAGAACCCAAGAGACCCAGTACTTC. Protein sequence: CATSDSQRTQETQYF.

This clonotype showed up just a few times. The chain employs TRBV5-1 and TRBJ2-3; 10 bases fit TRBD2. The CDR3 spans 17 residues. J was trimmed by 5 bases and V by 4 bases; bases with no gene match: 13. Germline lookup yields CDR1 SGHRS and CDR2 YFSETQ. The CDR3 nucleotides are TGCGCCAGCAGCACGCCCCGAGCGGGGGGGCCGAAAGATACGCAGTATTTT. Translating it yields CASSTPRAGGPKDTQYF.

This clonotype showed up many times. The V gene is TRBV18, the J gene TRBJ1-1; tentative D call: TRBD1 (5 bases). The CDR3 extends over 13 amino acids. Trimming stripped 3 bases from V and 7 bases from J, with 12 bases between. Germline loops: CDR1 KGHSH, CDR2 LQKENI. CDR3 sequence (DNA): TGTGCCAGCTCACCTCGAGGGGCGGGTGAAGCTTTCTTT. It specifies CASSPRGAGEAFF. Complete variable domain (other parts from reference TRBV18 and TRBJ1-1): NAGVMQNPRHLVRRRGQEARLRCSPMKGHSHVYWYRQLPEEGLKFMVYLQKENIIDESGMPKERFSAEFPKEGPSILRIQQVVRGDSAAYFCASSPRGAGEAFFGQGTRLTVV.

This clonotype was seen at least ten times. This chain joins TRBV14 and TRBJ1-2; D not certain. The CDR3 consists of 14 residues. Germline V lookup: CDR1 SGHDN, CDR2 FVKESK. V was clipped by 1 base and J by 7 bases, with 13 bases between them. The DNA for the CDR3 is TGTGCCAGCAGCCAAGTGACGGGTCCGAGTGGCTACACCTTC. Amino acids: CASSQVTGPSGYTF.

The chain links TRBV10-2 to TRBJ2-1; tentatively, D is TRBD1 (6 bases). This CDR3 is 14 amino acids long. Germline CDR1 and CDR2: WSHSY and SAAADI. V lost 5 bases to trimming and J lost 10 bases, with 18 bases between them. The DNA of the CDR3 is TGCGCCAGCAGTACAGAACCAACCAGGGGAGAGCAGTTCTTC. Translating it yields CASSTEPTRGEQFF.

This clonotype was counted many times. V gene TRBV6-2 or TRBV6-3 combines with J gene TRBJ2-7, with D possibly being TRBD1 or TRBD2 (5 bases each). CDR3 size: 12 residues. V shed 2 bases and J shed 6 bases, with 8 bases lying between them. Germline loops: CDR1 MNHEY, CDR2 SVGEGT. In nucleotides, the CDR3 is TGTGCCAGCAGTTACCGGGGACGCGAGCAGTACTTC. It codes for CASSYRGREQYF.

This chain uses TRBV20-1 with TRBJ2-1; the match to TRBD2 covers 7 bases. From germline, CDR1 is DFQATT and CDR2 SNEGSKA (reference sequence). The CDR3 sequence is 14 residues long. J was trimmed by 2 bases and V by 5 bases; bases with no gene match: 6. CDR3 protein: CSAPGLKAYNEQFF. In DNA, the CDR3 is TGCAGTGCTCCGGGACTAAAAGCCTACAATGAGCAGTTCTTC.

With regard to this clonotype: A much larger clonotype is one base distant, so this may be a read error. The rearrangement links TRBV28 to TRBJ2-2, with 14 bases matching TRBD2. CDR3 length equals 19 residues. Germline V CDR1 and CDR2: MDHEN, SYDVKM. Germline trimming cut 1 base from V and 7 bases from J; bases unmatched to any gene: 11. In nucleotides, the CDR3 is TGTGCCAGCAGTTTATTAGGGACTAGCGGGAGTTCCTGGGGCGGGGAGCTGTTTTTT. It codes for CASSLLGTSGSSWGGELFF.

The gene calls are TRBV20-1 and TRBJ1-6, with TRBD1 identical over 7 bases. Unmatched junction bases numbered 8, after V lost 5 bases and J lost 7 bases. The CDR3 has 14 residues. The V gene's germline CDR1 is DFQATT and CDR2 SNEGSKA (reference sequence). The CDR3: CSAGTGVDNSPLHF. The CDR3 nucleotides are TGCAGTGCTGGAACAGGGGTTGACAATTCACCCCTCCACTTT.

There are many counts of this clonotype. The gene calls are TRBV5-5 and TRBJ1-1, with D hard to call. The CDR3 sequence is 12 residues long. V gave up 4 bases and J gave up 10 bases, with 14 bases separating them. Germline V gene data show CDR1 as SGHKS and CDR2 as YYEKEE (reference sequence). CDR3 DNA: TGTGCCAGCAGCATCGGACGGACCCGAGCTTTCTTT. Protein product: CASSIGRTRAFF. Complete variable domain (other parts from reference TRBV5-5 and TRBJ1-1): DAGVTQSPTHLIKTRGQQVTLRCSPISGHKSVSWYQQVLGQGPQFIFQYYEKEERGRGNFPDRFSARQFPNYSSELNVNALLLGDSALYLCASSIGRTRAFFGQGTRLTVV.

In its sample, this clonotype was seen once. This sequence joins TRBV9 and TRBJ2-5; maybe TRBD2 (6 bases). The V gene lost 2 bases and the J gene lost 3 bases, with 14 bases spanning the gap. This CDR3 is 15 amino acids long. The germline V gene has CDR1 SGDLS and CDR2 YYNGEE. As DNA, the CDR3 is TGTGCCAGCAGCGTTGGCCTACCGGGGGAAGAGACCCAGTACTTC. This codes for CASSVGLPGEETQYF.

This chain connects TRBV11-2 to TRBJ2-2, with D unresolved. CDR3 length: 14 residues. V lost 6 bases to trimming and J lost 5 bases, with 13 bases between them. Germline V lookup: CDR1 SGHAT, CDR2 FQNNGV. The CDR3 reads CASREGQFTGELFF. In nucleotides, the CDR3 is TGTGCCAGCAGGGAAGGGCAGTTTACCGGGGAGCTGTTTTTT.

This clonotype was found a few times. The chain carries TRBV29-1 and TRBJ2-5; D gene ambiguous. Trimming removed 4 bases at V and 5 bases at J, with 5 bases between. The CDR3 is 10 residues long. CDR1 SQVTM and CDR2 ANQGSEA come from the germline V gene. CDR3: CSVVRETQYF. CDR3 DNA: TGCAGCGTTGTACGGGAGACCCAGTACTTC.

This clonotype occurred a few times. The CDR3 loop is CASSSRGDYGYTF. DNA for the CDR3: TGTGCCAGCAGTTCGCGGGGAGACTATGGCTACACCTTC. The V call is TRBV27, the J call TRBJ1-2; D unresolved. The CDR3 length is 13 residues. V shed 4 bases and J shed 3 bases, with 9 bases lying between them. Germline V gene lookup returns CDR1 MNHEY and CDR2 SMNVEV (reference sequence).